The table lists the clone carrying this T cell receptor beta chain with a few counts. These data are taken from a study of T-cell reconstitution after alpha-beta-depleted transplantation in children. This CDR3 contains 14 residues. CDR1 SGHRS and CDR2 YFSETQ come from the germline V gene. With 0 bases removed from V and 2 bases from J, the gap between germline ends came to 7 bases. Preparation of the TCRbeta library used unique molecular identifiers. TCRdb recomputed calls from the PCR reads with MiXCR, one row per CDR3 protein. The top ten hold about 35% of the sample, which has about 540,000 distinct CDR3 sequences, around 27% seen once.

This sequence joins TRBV5-1 and TRBJ2-3; D not resolved. This specimen consisted of PBMCs, obtained before TCRalphabeta/CD19-depleted stem cell transplant. The receptor's source is a boy under two years old with Wiskott-Aldrich syndrome, due to receive a stem cell transplant. CDR3 sequence: CASSLGVPTDTQYF. CDR3 coding DNA: TGCGCCAGCAGCTTGGGGGTCCCCACAGATACGCAGTATTTT. Full variable domain (missing parts from reference TRBV5-1 and TRBJ2-3): KAGVTQTPRYLIKTRGQQVTLSCSPISGHRSVSWYQQTPGQGLQFLFEYFSETQRNKGNFPGRFSGRQFSNSRSEMNVSTLELGDSALYLCASSLGVPTDTQYFGPGTRLTVL.